The next 10 T cell receptor beta chains were all read from a single sample in a study of T cell changes during pregnancy in multiple sclerosis. Assay: immunoSEQ multiplex PCR; the TCRdb copy retains only in-frame clones and omits some. The sample holds about 70,000 clones; about 94% are singletons and the top ten take more than 0.45%. The sample here was peripheral blood, taken in the third trimester of pregnancy. The receptors come from a female donor with multiple sclerosis, enrolled in a pregnancy study.

This clone came up a few times. CDR3 nucleotides: TGTGCCAGTACAACAGGGTGGACGGACACTGAAGCTTTCTTT. This codes for CASTTGWTDTEAFF. The chain combines TRBV19 with TRBJ1-1; D is possibly TRBD1 (6 bases). The CDR3 runs 14 residues. The germline gives CDR1 LNHDA, CDR2 SQIVND (reference sequence). V lost 7 bases and J lost 3, with 15 bases in between.

This chain uses TRBV6-1 with TRBJ1-5; D might be TRBD1 (6 bases). Trimming removed 6 bases at V and 0 bases at J, with 12 bases between. This CDR3 has 15 residues. Looked up from germline, CDR1 is MNHNS and CDR2 is SASEGT. The CDR3 reads CASRAQGPSNQPQHF. CDR3 nucleotide sequence: TGTGCCAGCAGGGCACAGGGACCTAGCAATCAGCCCCAGCATTTT.

The V call is TRBV6-1, the J call TRBJ2-5; tentative D call: TRBD2 (6 bases). The germline V gene has CDR1 MNHNS and CDR2 SASEGT. V was cut by 8 bases and J by 5 bases, with 12 bases left in between. This CDR3 comprises 12 residues. The CDR3 DNA follows: TGTGCCAGCTCCACTAGCTCGGAGACCCAGTACTTC. Protein product: CASSTSSETQYF.

The CDR3 loop reads CASSRPGNTEAFF. The CDR3 DNA reads TGTGCCAGTAGTCGACCGGGGAACACTGAAGCTTTCTTT. J is TRBJ1-1 and V is TRBV19, with D uncertain. The CDR3 has 13 residues. Germline V lookup: CDR1 LNHDA, CDR2 SQIVND (reference sequence). V lost 5 bases to trimming and J lost 1 base, with 8 bases between them.

The chain links TRBV18 to TRBJ2-5; 12 bases map to TRBD1. CDR3 length: 14 amino acids. Germline CDR1 reads KGHSH; CDR2 reads LQKENI. Unmatched junction bases numbered 1, after V lost 4 bases and J lost 4 bases. CDR3 in amino acids: CASSRDRGRETQYF. In DNA, the CDR3 is TGTGCCAGCTCACGGGACAGGGGGCGAGAGACCCAGTACTTC.

This clone was detected once. The chain uses TRBV9 and TRBJ2-3; TRBD2 matches at 11 bases. CDR1 SGDLS and CDR2 YYNGEE come from the germline V gene. There are 18 residues in the CDR3. Trimming at V came to 0 bases and at J to 2 bases, leaving 8 bases not matched to a gene. The CDR3 is CASSVGGASGGSTDTQYF. The CDR3 bases are TGTGCCAGCAGCGTAGGTGGTGCTAGCGGGGGGTCCACAGATACGCAGTATTTT.

The chain is built from TRBV27 and TRBJ1-1, with 7 nucleotides matching TRBD1. This CDR3 is 15 amino acids long. Unmatched junction bases numbered 14, after V lost 6 bases and J lost 7 bases. Germline V gives CDR1 MNHEY, CDR2 SMNVEV (reference sequence). DNA of the CDR3: TGTGCCAGCAGCCCTAGCGAGACAGGGTGGGGTGAAGCTTTCTTT. Its protein is CASSPSETGWGEAFF.

The chain employs TRBV5-5 and TRBJ2-3; tentative D call: TRBD1 (6 bases). V shed 4 bases and J shed 1 base, with 19 bases lying between them. The CDR3 is 17 amino acids. Germline CDR1 and CDR2: SGHKS and YYEKEE (reference sequence). CDR3 amino acids: CASSRRGWDTGTDTQYF. DNA for the CDR3: TGTGCCAGCAGCCGACGGGGCTGGGACACCGGCACAGATACGCAGTATTTT.

The V and J genes are TRBV28 and TRBJ1-4, with 9 bases that match TRBD1. Trimming cost V 8 bases and J 7 bases; bases outside gene matches: 11. This CDR3 has 15 amino acids. The germline gives CDR1 MDHEN, CDR2 SYDVKM. Written as DNA, the CDR3 is TGTGCCAGCGCATCCCCCGGGACAGGGATTGAAAAACTGTTTTTT. Its translation: CASASPGTGIEKLFF.

This chain connects TRBV7-9 to TRBJ2-7; 8 bases are a match to TRBD1. V shed 5 bases and J 2 bases; nucleotides not matched to a gene: 5. The CDR3 is 14 amino acids. The germline V gene encodes CDR1 SEHNR and CDR2 FQNEAQ (reference sequence). The CDR3 bases are TGTGCCAGCAGCGTCGGGACAGGCCCCTACGAGCAGTACTTC. It is translated as CASSVGTGPYEQYF.